Below are 25 T cell receptor beta chains sequenced from a single sample in a study of T cells after posttransplantation cyclophosphamide. A marrow graft followed busulfan-fludarabine conditioning, with cyclophosphamide on days +3 and +4. Profiling relied on immunoSEQ multiplex PCR, and the TCRdb table lists in-frame clones only, not all of them. The data contain several hundred clones, approximately 63% of them singletons. The input for sequencing was CD8+ T cells sorted from blood, taken after allogeneic stem cell transplant with posttransplant cyclophosphamide. These receptors all come from a male patient aged 45-59 years who received an allogeneic stem cell transplant from an unrelated donor, was CMV-positive, and had acute GVHD only. Some T cells here may be from the graft donor.

This sequence joins TRBV13 and TRBJ2-7; tentative D call: TRBD2 (6 bases). The germline CDR1 and CDR2 sequences are PRHDT and FYEKMQ (reference sequence). V was clipped by 4 bases and J by 0 bases, with 13 bases between them. CDR3 length equals 15 residues. The CDR3 loop reads CASSSLGGSSYEQYF. The CDR3 bases are TGTGCCAGCAGCTCGCTCGGGGGTAGCTCCTACGAGCAGTACTTC.

This rearrangement joins TRBV5-8 to TRBJ2-7; D is perhaps TRBD2 (6 bases). Germline V gives CDR1 SGHTS, CDR2 YDEGEE. The CDR3 runs 13 residues. Trimming removed 3 bases at V and 3 bases at J, with 10 bases between. As DNA, the CDR3 is TGTGCCAGCAGCTACGGGACTTACTACGAGCAGTACTTC. Encoded protein: CASSYGTYYEQYF.

The CDR3 bases are TGTGCCAGCAGTCCGCCCGGACAGGGACACGAGCAGTACTTC. Its protein is CASSPPGQGHEQYF. The chain has TRBV27 and TRBJ2-7; TRBD1 aligns across 8 bases. The CDR3 totals 14 residues. Germline V lookup: CDR1 MNHEY, CDR2 SMNVEV (reference sequence). After removal of 5 bases from V and 5 bases from J, the junction contained 8 bases not matched to a gene.

The gene calls are TRBV7-3 and TRBJ2-3; D unresolved. V was pared by 2 bases and J by 5 bases, with 8 bases between. The germline CDR1 and CDR2 sequences are SGHTA and FQGTGA. The CDR3 covers 13 residues. CDR3 sequence (DNA): TGTGCCAGCAGCTTATTTCCGGGAGATACGCAGTATTTT. This translates into CASSLFPGDTQYF.

The chain carries TRBV7-9 and TRBJ2-1; D is uncertain. V was shortened by 5 bases and J by 8 bases, with 16 bases between the two germline ends. Looked up from germline, CDR1 is SEHNR and CDR2 is FQNEAQ (reference sequence). The CDR3 runs to 14 residues. DNA for the CDR3: TGTGCCAGCAGCACAAAAGAGGCGCCGGATGAGCAGTTCTTC. Its protein is CASSTKEAPDEQFF.

This clone was detected only a few times. V and J are TRBV7-8 and TRBJ1-1, with no clear D. Germline-derived CDR1 and CDR2 are SGHVS and FQNEAQ. This CDR3 comprises 17 residues. The V and J ends lost 2 bases and 1 base respectively, with 17 bases between them. In nucleotides, the CDR3 is TGTGCCAGCAGCTTATCCTACGGGGTAGCCCCGAACACTGAAGCTTTCTTT. Protein sequence: CASSLSYGVAPNTEAFF.

The chain combines TRBV9 with TRBJ2-3; a possible D gene is TRBD1 (7 bases). The CDR3 runs to 14 residues. Germline CDR1 SGDLS, CDR2 YYNGEE. V was shortened by 3 bases and J by 6 bases, with 14 bases between the two germline ends. Here the CDR3 reads CASSGDRLEDTQYF. In DNA form, the CDR3 reads TGTGCCAGCAGCGGGGACAGACTAGAGGATACGCAGTATTTT.

This clone was counted between two and nine times. The chain combines TRBV7-6 with TRBJ2-1; D may be TRBD1 (5 bases). V lost 2 bases and J lost 8, with 16 bases in between. The CDR3 has 15 residues. Germline V gene data show CDR1 as SGHVS and CDR2 as FNYEAQ. DNA of the CDR3: TGTGCCAGCAGCTTATGGCAGGGTAGTGGAGATGAGCAGTTCTTC. Translated, it gives CASSLWQGSGDEQFF. The entire variable domain, with the rest obtained from reference TRBV7-6 and TRBJ2-1, is as follows: GAGVSQSPRYKVTKRGQDVALRCDPISGHVSLYWYRQALGQGPEFLTYFNYEAQQDKSGLPNDRFSAERPEGSISTLTIQRTEQRDSAMYRCASSLWQGSGDEQFFGPGTRLTVL.

J is TRBJ2-5 and V is TRBV7-6, with TRBD1 matching over 9 bases. Germline V lookup: CDR1 SGHVS, CDR2 FNYEAQ. The CDR3 consists of 13 residues. The V and J ends lost 4 bases and 4 bases, in that order; junction bases with no gene match: 1. CDR3 in DNA: TGTGCCAGCAGCTCGGGACAGGGAGAGACCCAGTACTTC. Translation gives CASSSGQGETQYF.

The rearrangement uses TRBV11-3 and TRBJ2-5; weak D call: TRBD2 (5 bases). Between the trimmed V and J ends, which lost 5 bases and 5 bases, there was a span of 21 bases. Looked up from germline, CDR1 is SGHNT and CDR2 is YENEEA. CDR3 length equals 16 residues. In DNA form, the CDR3 reads TGTGCCAGCAGCCCCTGGGAGTTCGGGCGTCTGGAGACCCAGTACTTC. This gives the protein CASSPWEFGRLETQYF.

This chain links TRBV28 with TRBJ2-2, with D possibly TRBD1 on 5 matching bases. The CDR3 consists of 16 residues. CDR1 is MDHEN, CDR2 SYDVKM, per germline. V was cut by 2 bases and J by 1 base, with 11 bases left in between. The DNA of the CDR3 is TGTGCCAGCAGTTTAGTTTACGGACAGAACACCGGGGAGCTGTTTTTT. It specifies CASSLVYGQNTGELFF.

This chain links TRBV27 with TRBJ1-5, with D unclear. V dropped 4 bases and J dropped 3 bases, with 4 bases sitting between them. Per the germline V gene, CDR1 is MNHEY and CDR2 is SMNVEV (reference sequence). This CDR3 contains 12 residues. The CDR3 region has the DNA TGTGCCAGCAGTTCCGTCAATCAGCCCCAGCATTTT. Its protein is CASSSVNQPQHF.

The gene calls are TRBV9 and TRBJ1-1, with TRBD1 as a possible D gene (5 bases). V was cut by 3 bases and J by 0 bases, with 15 bases left in between. The CDR3 has 16 amino acids. From germline, CDR1 is SGDLS and CDR2 YYNGEE. CDR3 coding DNA: TGTGCCAGCAGCGCCACCGGGGGGGAGGTGAACACTGAAGCTTTCTTT. Protein: CASSATGGEVNTEAFF. The full variable domain, in which reference TRBV9 and TRBJ1-1 provide the parts outside the CDR3, is DSGVTQTPKHLITATGQRVTLRCSPRSGDLSVYWYQQSLDQGLQFLIQYYNGEERAKGNILERFSAQQFPDLHSELNLSSLELGDSALYFCASSATGGEVNTEAFFGQGTRLTVV.

This clone showed up just once. The chain joins TRBV4-1 to TRBJ1-2, with a weak D call TRBD1 (5 bases). Germline CDR1 is MGHRA and CDR2 is YSYEKL. The CDR3 is 15 residues long. V was pared by 5 bases and J by 3 bases, with 16 bases between. CDR3 sequence reads: CASSVVWTGDYGYTF. As DNA, the CDR3 is TGCGCCAGCAGCGTCGTTTGGACGGGGGACTATGGCTACACCTTC.

The chain is built from TRBV30 and TRBJ1-1; 8 nucleotides line up with TRBD1. The CDR3 has 10 residues. Germline assignment: CDR1 GTSNPN and CDR2 SVGIG (reference sequence). V lost 1 base, J lost 11 bases, and 0 bases stayed unmatched. CDR3 region: CAWSDRGAFF. The DNA for the CDR3 is TGTGCCTGGAGTGACAGGGGGGCTTTCTTT.

The chain links TRBV30 to TRBJ2-7, with 9 bases aligning to TRBD1. V was pared by 2 bases and J by 3 bases, with 2 bases of the junction left unmatched. Germline V lookup: CDR1 GTSNPN, CDR2 SVGIG (reference sequence). This CDR3 spans 13 amino acids. In nucleotides, the CDR3 is TGTGCCTGGAGTTTGGGACAGGGCTACGAGCAGTACTTC. Protein: CAWSLGQGYEQYF. Based on the CDR3 plus reference TRBV30 and TRBJ2-7, the full variable domain is SQTIHQWPATLVQPVGSPLSLECTVEGTSNPNLYWYRQAAGRGLQLLFYSVGIGQISSEVPQNLSASRPQDRQFILSSKKLLLSDSGFYLCAWSLGQGYEQYFGPGTRLTVT.

With respect to this clone: This probably arose from a read error, given a far larger clone one base away. The chain employs TRBV9 and TRBJ2-7; D remains unclear. The V and J ends lost 4 bases and 1 base respectively, with 9 bases between them. The CDR3 is made up of 13 amino acids. Germline CDR1 and CDR2: SGDLS and YYNGEE. Written as DNA, the CDR3 is TGTGCCAGCAGCCCGCCAGTGTCCTACGAGCAGTACTTC. This sequence encodes CASSPPVSYEQYF.

This chain joins TRBV2 and TRBJ2-3; possibly TRBD2 for D (5 bases). CDR3 length: 16 amino acids. Germline V lookup: CDR1 SNHLY, CDR2 FYNNEI. With 9 bases removed from V and 2 bases from J, the gap between germline ends came to 21 bases. The CDR3 coding sequence is TGTGCCAGTACGAGCTGGAGTGGGCGGGCCACAGATACGCAGTATTTT. Translating gives CASTSWSGRATDTQYF. The full variable domain, with the rest looked up from reference TRBV2 and TRBJ2-3, is EPEVTQTPSHQVTQMGQEVILRCVPISNHLYFYWYRQILGQKVEFLVSFYNNEISEKSEIFDDQFSVERPDGSNFTLKIRSTKLEDSAMYFCASTSWSGRATDTQYFGPGTRLTVL.

Turning to this clone: An end of the junction differs from the germline gene, which may be a read error. The chain employs TRBV7-6 and TRBJ1-6; D remains unclear. The CDR3 loop spans 16 amino acids. Per the germline V gene, CDR1 is SGHVS and CDR2 is FNYEAQ. CDR3 loop: CASSFPPPSINSPLHF. The CDR3, as DNA: TGTGCCAGCAGCTTTCCCCCGCCAAGCATTAATTCCCCCCTCCACTTT.

The chain joins TRBV7-9 to TRBJ1-1; D is ambiguous. Germline V gene lookup returns CDR1 SEHNR and CDR2 FQNEAQ (reference sequence). Trimming shortened V by 1 base and J by 1 base, and 7 bases separated the two germline ends. The CDR3 contains 14 residues. The CDR3 region has the DNA TGTGCCAGCAGCTTAGGTTACGGGAACACTGAAGCTTTCTTT. It codes for CASSLGYGNTEAFF.

This clone appeared a few times. The V gene is TRBV7-2, the J gene TRBJ2-7; perhaps TRBD2 as D (5 bases). This CDR3 is built from 18 residues. The V gene's germline CDR1 is SGHTA and CDR2 FQGNSA. V was clipped by 5 bases and J by 4 bases, with 27 bases between them. CDR3 nucleotide sequence: TGTGCCAGCAGCGTCAGATGGGCTGAGGGCGATCCTAATTACGAGCAGTACTTC. Protein product: CASSVRWAEGDPNYEQYF.

The rearrangement joins TRBV7-9 to TRBJ2-1, with a possible D match to TRBD2 (6 bases). The germline V gene encodes CDR1 SEHNR and CDR2 FQNEAQ (reference sequence). This CDR3 spans 16 amino acids. V was pared by 4 bases and J by 2 bases, with 15 bases between. This CDR3 is CASSSAGSGAYNEQFF. In nucleotides, the CDR3 is TGTGCCAGCAGCTCCGCGGGTAGCGGAGCCTACAATGAGCAGTTCTTC. Filled out from reference TRBV7-9 and TRBJ2-1, the complete variable domain reads DTGVSQNPRHKITKRGQNVTFRCDPISEHNRLYWYRQTLGQGPEFLTYFQNEAQLEKSRLLSDRFSAERPKGSFSTLEIQRTEQGDSAMYLCASSSAGSGAYNEQFFGPGTRLTVL.

V gene TRBV7-9 combines with J gene TRBJ1-6; D is ambiguous. Germline V gene lookup returns CDR1 SEHNR and CDR2 FQNEAQ (reference sequence). Trimming removed 1 base at V and 5 bases at J, with 6 bases between. The CDR3 is made up of 14 amino acids. CDR3 in amino acids: CASSLVQNNSPLHF. CDR3 coding DNA: TGTGCCAGCAGCTTAGTCCAAAATAATTCACCCCTCCACTTT.

A remark on this clone: A far larger clone is a single base away, which makes a read error likely. The chain is built from TRBV2 and TRBJ2-7; 8 bases agree with TRBD2. The CDR3 extends over 15 amino acids. Germline-derived CDR1 and CDR2 are SNHLY and FYNNEI. V dropped 2 bases and J dropped 3; count of bases not matched to a gene: 6. The CDR3 here is CASSESGGIIYEQYF. DNA of the CDR3: TGTGCCAGCAGTGAATCGGGGGGGATTATCTACGAGCAGTACTTC.

V is TRBV27 and J is TRBJ2-7; 9 bases align to TRBD1. V trimming: 3 bases; J trimming: 5 bases; junction bases outside the gene matches: 5. Germline CDR1 reads MNHEY; CDR2 reads SMNVEV (reference sequence). This CDR3 is 14 amino acids long. CDR3 nucleotide sequence: TGTGCCAGCAGTTTCACAGGGGGCGGCAACGAGCAGTACTTC. Amino acids: CASSFTGGGNEQYF.